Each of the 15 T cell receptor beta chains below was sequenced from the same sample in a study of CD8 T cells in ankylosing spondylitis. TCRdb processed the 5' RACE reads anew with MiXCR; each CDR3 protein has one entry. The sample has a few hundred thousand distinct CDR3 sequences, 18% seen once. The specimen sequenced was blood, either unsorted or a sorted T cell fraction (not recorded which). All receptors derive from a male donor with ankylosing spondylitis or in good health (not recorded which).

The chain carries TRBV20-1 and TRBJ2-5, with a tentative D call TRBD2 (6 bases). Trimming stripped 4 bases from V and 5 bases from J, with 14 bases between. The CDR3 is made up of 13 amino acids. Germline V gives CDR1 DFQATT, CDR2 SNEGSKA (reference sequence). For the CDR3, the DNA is TGCAGTGCTAAGTGGAGGGTGGCGGAGACCCAGTACTTC. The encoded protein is CSAKWRVAETQYF.

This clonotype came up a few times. CDR3 DNA sequence: TGTGCCAGTAGTATAGATTCCGGGACAGCGAACAATGAGCAGTTCTTC. It translates to CASSIDSGTANNEQFF. V and J are TRBV19 and TRBJ2-1, with 7 nucleotides matching TRBD1. Per the germline V gene, CDR1 is LNHDA and CDR2 is SQIVND (reference sequence). Germline trimming cut 0 bases from V and 5 bases from J; bases unmatched to any gene: 7. The CDR3 is 16 amino acids.

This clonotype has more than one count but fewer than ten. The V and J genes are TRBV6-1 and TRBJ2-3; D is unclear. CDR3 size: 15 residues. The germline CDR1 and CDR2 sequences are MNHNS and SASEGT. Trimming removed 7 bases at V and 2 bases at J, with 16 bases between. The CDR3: CASTADGFLTDTQYF. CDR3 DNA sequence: TGTGCCAGCACTGCAGACGGATTCCTCACAGATACGCAGTATTTT.

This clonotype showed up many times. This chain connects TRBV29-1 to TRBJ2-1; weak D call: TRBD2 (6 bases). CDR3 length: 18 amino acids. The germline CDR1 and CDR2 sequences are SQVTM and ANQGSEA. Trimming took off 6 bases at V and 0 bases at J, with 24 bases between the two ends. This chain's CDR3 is CSVCPLVGLASSYNEQFF. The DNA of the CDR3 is TGCAGCGTGTGCCCGCTCGTCGGGCTAGCGAGCTCCTACAATGAGCAGTTCTTC.

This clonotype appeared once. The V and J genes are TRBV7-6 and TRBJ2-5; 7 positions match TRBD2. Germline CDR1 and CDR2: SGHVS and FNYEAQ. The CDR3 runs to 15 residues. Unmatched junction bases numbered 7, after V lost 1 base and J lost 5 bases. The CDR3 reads CASSLDAGVHETQYF. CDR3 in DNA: TGTGCCAGCAGCTTAGATGCGGGAGTCCACGAGACCCAGTACTTC. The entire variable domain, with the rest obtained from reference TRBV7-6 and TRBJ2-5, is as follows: GAGVSQSPRYKVTKRGQDVALRCDPISGHVSLYWYRQALGQGPEFLTYFNYEAQQDKSGLPNDRFSAERPEGSISTLTIQRTEQRDSAMYRCASSLDAGVHETQYFGPGTRLLVL.

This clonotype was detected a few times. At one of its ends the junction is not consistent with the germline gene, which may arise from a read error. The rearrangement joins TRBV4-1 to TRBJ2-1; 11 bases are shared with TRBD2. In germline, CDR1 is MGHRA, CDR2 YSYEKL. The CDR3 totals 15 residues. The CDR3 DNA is TGCGCCAGCAGCCAAGATCGTGGGGGACTAGCGGTGAACATCTTC. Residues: CASSQDRGGLAVNIF.

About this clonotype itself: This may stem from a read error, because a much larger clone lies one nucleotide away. CDR3 in DNA: TGTGCCAGCACCCTAACCGGATGGGACACTTACAATGAGCTGTTCTTC. This sequence encodes CASTLTGWDTYNELFF. The rearrangement uses TRBV27 and TRBJ2-1; a possible D gene is TRBD1 (6 bases). The CDR3 length is 16 residues. Germline-derived CDR1 and CDR2 are MNHEY and SMNVEV (reference sequence).

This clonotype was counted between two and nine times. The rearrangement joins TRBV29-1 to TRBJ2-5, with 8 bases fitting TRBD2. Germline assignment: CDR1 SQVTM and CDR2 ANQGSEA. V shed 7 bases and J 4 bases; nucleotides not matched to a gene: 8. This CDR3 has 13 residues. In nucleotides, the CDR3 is TGCAGCGCGCCCCACGGGGGGGCAGAGACCCAGTACTTC. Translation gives CSAPHGGAETQYF.

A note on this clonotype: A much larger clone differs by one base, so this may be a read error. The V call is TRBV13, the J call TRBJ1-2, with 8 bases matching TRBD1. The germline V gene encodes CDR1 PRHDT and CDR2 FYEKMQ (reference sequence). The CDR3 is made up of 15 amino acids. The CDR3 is CASSLGRTGRDGSTF. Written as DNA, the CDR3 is TGTGCCAGCAGCTTAGGCCGGACAGGGAGAGATGGCTCCACCTTC.

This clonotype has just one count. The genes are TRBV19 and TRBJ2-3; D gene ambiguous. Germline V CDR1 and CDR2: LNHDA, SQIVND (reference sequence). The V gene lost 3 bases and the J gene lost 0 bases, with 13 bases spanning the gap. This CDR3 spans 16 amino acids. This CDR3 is CASSMQYWASTDTQYF. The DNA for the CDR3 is TGTGCCAGTAGTATGCAGTATTGGGCTAGCACAGATACGCAGTATTTT.

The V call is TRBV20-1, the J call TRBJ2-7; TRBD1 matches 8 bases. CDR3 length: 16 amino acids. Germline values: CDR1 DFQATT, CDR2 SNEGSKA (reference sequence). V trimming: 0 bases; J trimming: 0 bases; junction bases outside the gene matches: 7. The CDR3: CSAREADRANSYEQYF. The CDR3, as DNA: TGCAGTGCTAGAGAGGCGGACAGGGCAAACTCCTACGAGCAGTACTTC.

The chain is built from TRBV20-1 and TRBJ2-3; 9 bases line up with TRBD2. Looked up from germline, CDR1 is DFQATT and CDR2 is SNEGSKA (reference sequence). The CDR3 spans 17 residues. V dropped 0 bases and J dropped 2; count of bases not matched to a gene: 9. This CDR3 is CSARDRSSGDLTDTQYF. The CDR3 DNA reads TGCAGTGCTAGAGATCGGTCTAGCGGGGATCTCACAGATACGCAGTATTTT.

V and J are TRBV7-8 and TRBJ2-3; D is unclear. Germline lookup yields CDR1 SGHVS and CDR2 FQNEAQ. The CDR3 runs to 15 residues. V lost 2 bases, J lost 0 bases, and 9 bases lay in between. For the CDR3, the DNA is TGTGCCAGCAGCTTACTTGTGCCGAGCACAGATACGCAGTATTTT. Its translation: CASSLLVPSTDTQYF.

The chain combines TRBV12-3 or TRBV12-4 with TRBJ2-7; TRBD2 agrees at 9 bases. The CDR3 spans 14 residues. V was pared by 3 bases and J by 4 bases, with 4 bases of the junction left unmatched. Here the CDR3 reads CASSLSREGYEQYF. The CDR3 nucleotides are TGTGCCAGCAGTTTGTCGCGGGAGGGGTACGAGCAGTACTTC.

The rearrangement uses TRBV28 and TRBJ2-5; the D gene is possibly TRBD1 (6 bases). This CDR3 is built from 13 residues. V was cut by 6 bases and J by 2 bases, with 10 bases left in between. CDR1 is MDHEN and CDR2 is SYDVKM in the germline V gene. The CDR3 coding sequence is TGTGCCAGCAGCCATGGACAGCAAGAGACCCAGTACTTC. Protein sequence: CASSHGQQETQYF.